This TCR beta chain stems from a study of CD8 T cells in ankylosing spondylitis. Whole-study results and caveats: Within ankylosing spondylitis blood, a TCR beta motif made up of eight highly homologous variants appeared to be characteristic.

Germline V lookup: CDR1 LGHDT, CDR2 YNNKEL (reference sequence). CDR3 size: 18 residues. Trimming at V came to 10 bases and at J to 1 base, leaving 11 bases not matched to a gene. Of note for this clonotype: Its antigen is unidentified.

A single record per CDR3 protein comes from TCRdb applying MiXCR to the 5' RACE reads. The table records over 75,000 distinct CDR3 sequences, about 9% of them present only once. The clonotype originates from a male donor with ankylosing spondylitis or in good health (not recorded which). Sequencing was carried out using blood, either unsorted or a sorted T cell fraction (not recorded which). The chain uses TRBV3-1 and TRBJ2-1; TRBD2 agrees at 15 bases. CDR3 region: CATCQEGLAGGSYNEQFF. The CDR3 DNA reads TGTGCCACCTGCCAAGAGGGACTAGCGGGGGGTTCCTACAATGAGCAGTTCTTC.